The clone carrying this T cell receptor (beta chain) was counted at least ten times. The antigen is not known. The sample comes from a study of CD8 T cells in ankylosing spondylitis. Quantitative 5'-RACE with molecular barcodes generated TCR beta libraries. Each CDR3 protein gets one entry after TCRdb re-called the 5' RACE reads with MiXCR. The sample lists 200,000 to 300,000 distinct CDR3 sequences; about 10% were seen once. Study-level findings and limits: A TCR beta motif of several highly homologous variants appeared characteristic of ankylosing spondylitis blood. Within matched ankylosing spondylitis synovial fluid, disease-linked clones were reportedly significantly enriched.

This CDR3 spans 13 amino acids. Germline CDR1 reads MNHEY; CDR2 reads SMNVEV (reference sequence). The V end was cut by 6 bases, the J end by 10 bases, with 13 bases between. The sample was blood, either unsorted or a sorted T cell fraction (not recorded which). This chain uses TRBV27 with TRBJ1-6; no clear D. The receptor comes from a male donor with ankylosing spondylitis or in good health (not recorded which). For the CDR3, the DNA is TGTGCCAGCAGCCCATGGGCTGGCTCACCCCTCCACTTT. Protein sequence: CASSPWAGSPLHF.